The 5 T cell receptor beta chains below come from one sample, sequenced in a study of blood T cell repertoires in COVID-19. Sequenced by immunoSEQ multiplex PCR; TCRdb stores in-frame clones only, minus some. Of 150,000 to 250,000 clones in the sample, 84% were seen once. Input material: PBMCs or T cells enriched from blood (not recorded which). These receptors were obtained from a man aged 40-49 years who had recovered from COVID-19.

This sequence joins TRBV29-1 and TRBJ2-1, with TRBD1 matching 10 bases. This CDR3 contains 13 residues. The V gene end was trimmed by 6 bases and the J gene end by 4 bases; junction bases not matched to a gene: 3. Germline V gene data show CDR1 as SQVTM and CDR2 as ANQGSEA. This CDR3 is CSVRDRGYNEQFF. CDR3 nucleotide sequence: TGCAGCGTGCGGGACAGGGGATACAATGAGCAGTTCTTC.

The V call is TRBV5-6, the J call TRBJ1-2; 8 nucleotides match TRBD1. The V segment lost 3 bases and the J segment 7 bases; nucleotides outside the gene matches: 5. The CDR3 totals 13 residues. CDR1 SGHDT and CDR2 YYEEEE come from the germline V gene. The CDR3 loop is CASSWTGTSGYTF. The CDR3, as DNA: TGTGCCAGCAGCTGGACAGGGACGAGTGGCTACACCTTC.

Only a few counts were recorded for this clone. The chain links TRBV5-1 to TRBJ2-1; possible D gene TRBD2, 6 bases. The V gene's germline CDR1 is SGHRS and CDR2 YFSETQ. Between the trimmed V and J ends, which lost 4 bases and 2 bases, there was a span of 16 bases. This CDR3 has 16 residues. In DNA, the CDR3 is TGCGCCAGCAGCCTACATGGGGGACTTCCCTACAATGAGCAGTTCTTC. It specifies CASSLHGGLPYNEQFF.

To note about this clone: In the same sample, other DNA sequences code for this CDR3. V is TRBV5-1 and J is TRBJ1-1; tentative D call: TRBD1 (5 bases). V dropped 4 bases and J dropped 1 base, with 8 bases sitting between them. CDR3 length: 13 amino acids. The germline gives CDR1 SGHRS, CDR2 YFSETQ. CDR3 protein: CASSLDRNTEAFF. The CDR3, as DNA: TGCGCCAGCAGCCTCGACAGGAACACTGAAGCTTTCTTT. Variable domain in full (rest from reference TRBV5-1 and TRBJ1-1): KAGVTQTPRYLIKTRGQQVTLSCSPISGHRSVSWYQQTPGQGLQFLFEYFSETQRNKGNFPGRFSGRQFSNSRSEMNVSTLELGDSALYLCASSLDRNTEAFFGQGTRLTVV.

The chain combines TRBV19 with TRBJ1-1; D is undetermined. Germline CDR1 reads LNHDA; CDR2 reads SQIVND (reference sequence). The CDR3 is made up of 12 amino acids. Deletions cut 7 bases from V and 2 bases from J, with 8 bases between. CDR3 DNA sequence: TGTGCCAGTATACGGTACAACACTGAAGCTTTCTTT. Its translation is CASIRYNTEAFF.